Listed below are T cell receptor beta chains from one sample, sequenced in a study of T-cell memory formation after mild COVID-19. TCRdb passed the 5' RACE reads through MiXCR, listing each CDR3 protein once. Of just under 550,000 distinct CDR3 sequences listed, roughly 21% are singletons. The sample taken for sequencing was PBMCs or a T cell subset sorted from them (not recorded which). These receptor sequences come from an adult woman who had mild COVID-19 (a few samples of this study predate the infection). Cell type and time point are not known. The conserved cysteine and the conserved F or W are not part of the CDR3 here.

v_gene: TRBV7-9; j_gene: TRBJ2-1; CDR3aa: ASSDRGRYNEQF
v_gene: TRBV25-1; j_gene: TRBJ2-5; CDR3aa: ASSDYRTEETQY
v_gene: TRBV6-5; j_gene: TRBJ1-1; CDR3aa: ASSYGRGHYMNTEAF
v_gene: TRBV12-3/TRBV12-4; j_gene: TRBJ2-2; CDR3aa: ASRSTSNTGELF
v_gene: TRBV15; j_gene: TRBJ1-6; CDR3aa: ATSRWQNSPLH
v_gene: TRBV27; j_gene: TRBJ2-1; CDR3aa: ASSSETSGAYNEQF
v_gene: TRBV5-1; j_gene: TRBJ1-2; CDR3aa: ASSLADREDGYT
v_gene: TRBV20-1; j_gene: TRBJ1-5; CDR3aa: SASQGTLNQPQH
v_gene: TRBV6-2/TRBV6-3; j_gene: TRBJ1-1; CDR3aa: ASSYETYTEAF
v_gene: TRBV7-2; j_gene: TRBJ2-7; CDR3aa: ASSSLSAGWVSEQY
v_gene: TRBV5-1; j_gene: TRBJ2-1; CDR3aa: ASSLAGGREDEQF
v_gene: TRBV6-4; j_gene: TRBJ2-3; CDR3aa: ASSDSRVGDADTQY
v_gene: TRBV5-5; j_gene: TRBJ2-6; CDR3aa: ASSPGPLGLSGANVLT
v_gene: TRBV24-1; j_gene: TRBJ2-1; CDR3aa: ATSGQPGNSEQF
v_gene: TRBV12-3/TRBV12-4; j_gene: TRBJ2-7; CDR3aa: ASSNGDSYEQY
v_gene: TRBV10-3; j_gene: TRBJ1-1; CDR3aa: AIRAGQGANTEAF
v_gene: TRBV4-2; j_gene: TRBJ2-1; CDR3aa: ASSPRASSGGADEQF
v_gene: TRBV25-1; j_gene: TRBJ1-1; CDR3aa: ASSKGVFGTVGFTEAF
v_gene: TRBV12-3/TRBV12-4; j_gene: TRBJ1-2; CDR3aa: ASSLASGSYYGYT
v_gene: TRBV5-5; j_gene: TRBJ2-1; CDR3aa: ASSRGTSTLGDEQF
v_gene: TRBV19; j_gene: TRBJ2-1; CDR3aa: ATLGLPGGNNEQF
v_gene: TRBV7-9; j_gene: TRBJ2-5; CDR3aa: ASSPETRHQETQY
v_gene: TRBV18; j_gene: TRBJ2-6; CDR3aa: ASSGGAVNSGANVLT
v_gene: TRBV6-5; j_gene: TRBJ2-3; CDR3aa: ASSYMAGVSDTQY
v_gene: TRBV6-6; j_gene: TRBJ2-7; CDR3aa: ASSFSGQGADEQY
v_gene: TRBV5-1; j_gene: TRBJ1-1; CDR3aa: ASSLGSSAEAF
v_gene: TRBV20-1; j_gene: TRBJ1-2; CDR3aa: SAVLGGANYGYT
v_gene: TRBV13; j_gene: TRBJ1-1; CDR3aa: ASSSGGVGNTEAF
v_gene: TRBV5-1; j_gene: TRBJ1-1; CDR3aa: ASSAGQGRTEAF